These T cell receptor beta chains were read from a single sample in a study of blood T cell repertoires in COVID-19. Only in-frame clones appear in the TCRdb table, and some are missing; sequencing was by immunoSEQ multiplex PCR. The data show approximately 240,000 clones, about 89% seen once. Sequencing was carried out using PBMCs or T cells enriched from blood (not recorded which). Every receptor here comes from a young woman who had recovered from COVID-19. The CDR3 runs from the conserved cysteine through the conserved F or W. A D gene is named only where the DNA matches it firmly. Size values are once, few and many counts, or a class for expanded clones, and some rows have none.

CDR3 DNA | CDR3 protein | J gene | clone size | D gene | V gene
TGTGCCAGCTCAGACCTGACAGTAGCAACTAATGAAAAACTGTTTTTT | CASSDLTVATNEKLFF | TRBJ1-4 | - | - | TRBV18
TGTGCCAGCAGTAGCAGGGGTACTAATGAAAAACTGTTTTTT | CASSSRGTNEKLFF | TRBJ1-4 | - | - | TRBV28
TGTGCCAGCAGCCACCATCTTGGACAGGGCACTGAAGCTTTCTTT | CASSHHLGQGTEAFF | TRBJ1-1 | - | TRBD1 | TRBV3-1/TRBV3-2
TGTGCCAGCAGTGATCCCGTCTACGAGCAGTACTTC | CASSDPVYEQYF | TRBJ2-7 | - | - | TRBV6-1
TGTGCCAGTAGTATAGGTCTAGCGTATGGTGAGCAGTTCTTC | CASSIGLAYGEQFF | TRBJ2-1 | - | - | TRBV19
TGTGCCACCAGCAGAGGAGTAGTGGCAGATACGCAGTATTTT | CATSRGVVADTQYF | TRBJ2-3 | - | - | TRBV15
TGTGCCAGCAAGGAGGAGGGGACAGGGTTTGACTACACCTTC | CASKEEGTGFDYTF | TRBJ1-2 | - | TRBD1 | TRBV2
TGTGCCAGCAGTGAAGGCGGCAGGGGGCCCCACGAGCAGTACTTC | CASSEGGRGPHEQYF | TRBJ2-7 | - | TRBD1 | TRBV6-1
TGTGCCACCAGCATAACGATTACGGACACTGAAGCTTTCTTT | CATSITITDTEAFF | TRBJ1-1 | once | - | TRBV15
TGTGCCAGCAGGCTGACAGAGGCTGGAAACACCATATATTTT | CASRLTEAGNTIYF | TRBJ1-3 | - | - | TRBV3-1/TRBV3-2
TGCAGCGTTAGCCATCGGGTCCTGCGGGACACTGAAGCTTTCTTT | CSVSHRVLRDTEAFF | TRBJ1-1 | - | - | TRBV29-1
TGTGCCAGCAGCGGGGGACAGGATGAAAAACTGTTTTTT | CASSGGQDEKLFF | TRBJ1-4 | - | TRBD1 | TRBV7-8
TGTGCCAGCAGCCCAGGGGTTTCCACTGAAGCTTTCTTT | CASSPGVSTEAFF | TRBJ1-1 | - | - | TRBV2
TGTGCCAGCAGCCTGGGGACAGGGACCGTCACTGAAGCTTTCTTT | CASSLGTGTVTEAFF | TRBJ1-1 | - | TRBD1 | TRBV3-1/TRBV3-2
TGCAGCGTTGAGGGGGACAGTCCCTATGGCTACACCTTC | CSVEGDSPYGYTF | TRBJ1-2 | - | TRBD1 | TRBV29-1
TGTGCCAGCTCGGGTCCGAGACACGAGCAGTACTTC | CASSGPRHEQYF | TRBJ2-7 | - | - | TRBV28
TGTGCTAGCAGCCAAACCGGGACAGGGGTGCAGGAGCAGTACTTC | CASSQTGTGVQEQYF | TRBJ2-7 | - | TRBD1 | TRBV7-7
TGTGCCAGCAGCCCACCTGGGGGGGGAGCTTTCTTT | CASSPPGGGAFF | TRBJ1-1 | - | - | TRBV7-8
TGCGCCAGCAGCTTGGTTCAGGAAGGAGATACGCAGTATTTT | CASSLVQEGDTQYF | TRBJ2-3 | - | - | TRBV5-1
TGTGCCAATCACGGTGGGACAGGGGGCAGGTATGGCTACACCTTC | CANHGGTGGRYGYTF | TRBJ1-2 | - | TRBD1 | TRBV14
TGTGCCAGCAGCTCAGTGGGTTTCGGCGGAATCTCCTACAATGAGCAGTTCTTC | CASSSVGFGGISYNEQFF | TRBJ2-1 | - | - | TRBV7-3
TGTGCCAGCAGTCCGGGACTAGCGGGAGTCGAGACCCAGTACTTC | CASSPGLAGVETQYF | TRBJ2-5 | - | TRBD2 | TRBV3-1/TRBV3-2